This T cell receptor beta chain was recorded in a study of blood T cell repertoires in COVID-19. Germline CDR1 SGHTA, CDR2 FQGNSA. CDR3 length: 15 amino acids. V gave up 5 bases and J gave up 0 bases; unmatched junction bases: 4. The protocol was immunoSEQ multiplex PCR, while the TCRdb copy is restricted to in-frame clones and leaves out a portion. The data hold about 150,000 clones, with around 87% observed a single time. This sequence originates from a man at least 80 years old with acute or convalescent COVID-19. The sequenced material came from peripheral blood. This sequence joins TRBV7-2 and TRBJ2-1, with 7 nucleotides matching TRBD2. DNA of the CDR3: TGTGCCAGCAGCCCCGCTAGCGGCTCCTACAATGAGCAGTTCTTC. This translates into CASSPASGSYNEQFF. Full variable domain (missing parts from reference TRBV7-2 and TRBJ2-1): GAGVSQSPSNKVTEKGKDVELRCDPISGHTALYWYRQSLGQGLEFLIYFQGNSAPDKSGLPSDRFSAERTGGSVSTLTIQRTQQEDSAVYLCASSPASGSYNEQFFGPGTRLTVL.